One sample yielded the 20 T cell receptor beta chains listed below, sequenced in a study of CD8+CD57+ T cells in acquired aplastic anemia. Profiles of TCR beta VDJ and CDR3 were generated from a genomic DNA template. One entry per CDR3 protein, called by TCRdb with MiXCR from the reads. The sample yields more than 250,000 distinct CDR3 sequences, around 60% seen once. Sequenced sample: sorted CD4+, CD8+, or CD8+CD57+ T cells (not recorded which) from PBMCs. These receptors were obtained from a human donor with severe aplastic anemia or a healthy control (not recorded which).

V and J are TRBV9 and TRBJ2-5; 12 bases are shared with TRBD2. The CDR3 runs 17 residues. Trimming took 4 bases from V and 1 from J; bases not matched to a gene: 8. From germline, CDR1 is SGDLS and CDR2 YYNGEE. The CDR3 sequence: CASSLRTSGETQETQYF. The CDR3 nucleotides are TGTGCCAGCAGCCTCCGGACTAGCGGGGAGACCCAAGAGACCCAGTACTTC.

The chain links TRBV15 to TRBJ1-1, with D perhaps TRBD1 (5 bases). Germline CDR1 and CDR2: LNHNV and YYDKDF (reference sequence). Trimming removed 0 bases at V and 5 bases at J, with 13 bases between. The CDR3 has 15 residues. DNA of the CDR3: TGTGCCACCAGCAGAGATTGGGGGGGTGGTACTGAAGCTTTCTTT. Protein: CATSRDWGGGTEAFF.

This clonotype was seen at least ten times. The genes are TRBV4-3 and TRBJ2-7; either TRBD1 or TRBD2 may supply D (6 bases each). The V and J ends lost 3 bases and 3 bases respectively, with 18 bases between them. This CDR3 has 16 amino acids. Germline loops: CDR1 LGHNA, CDR2 YSLEER. CDR3 sequence reads: CASSQEKGGLHYEQYF. The CDR3 nucleotides are TGCGCCAGCAGCCAGGAAAAGGGGGGCCTTCACTACGAGCAGTACTTC.

Here the CDR3 DNA reads TGTGCCAGCAGCCCGAGCGGGGGGCTAAGCTCCTACAATGAGCAGTTCTTC. Translated, it gives CASSPSGGLSSYNEQFF. This sequence joins TRBV28 and TRBJ2-1; 9 bases line up with TRBD2. V dropped 6 bases and J dropped 0; count of bases not matched to a gene: 9. CDR3 length: 17 residues. Per germline, CDR1 MDHEN and CDR2 SYDVKM. Full variable domain (rest looked up from reference TRBV28 and TRBJ2-1): DVKVTQSSRYLVKRTGEKVFLECVQDMDHENMFWYRQDPGLGLRLIYFSYDVKMKEKGDIPEGYSVSREKKERFSLILESASTNQTSMYLCASSPSGGLSSYNEQFFGPGTRLTVL.

This clonotype showed up many times. V usage is TRBV2 and J usage is TRBJ2-1; D call uncertain. V was cut by 2 bases and J by 2 bases, with 7 bases left in between. Germline loops: CDR1 SNHLY, CDR2 FYNNEI. This CDR3 comprises 14 residues. CDR3 nucleotide sequence: TGTGCCAGCAGTGAAATAGCTGCCTACAATGAGCAGTTCTTC. Translated: CASSEIAAYNEQFF.

The chain uses TRBV10-3 and TRBJ2-2, with TRBD1 identical over 8 bases. The CDR3 has 13 amino acids. In germline, CDR1 is ENHRY, CDR2 SYGVKD. V was pared by 10 bases and J by 7 bases, with 8 bases of the junction left unmatched. The CDR3 is CATEDRVIGELFF. DNA of the CDR3: TGTGCCACGGAGGACAGGGTTATCGGGGAGCTGTTTTTT.

This clonotype was detected many times. This CDR3 is CASSLTGGEETQYF. The CDR3 DNA follows: TGCGCCAGCAGCTTGACAGGGGGCGAAGAGACCCAGTACTTC. The chain joins TRBV5-1 to TRBJ2-5; 9 bases are a match to TRBD1. Trimming removed 1 base from V and 3 bases from J; junction bases left unmatched: 1. The germline V gene has CDR1 SGHRS and CDR2 YFSETQ. The CDR3 has 14 amino acids.

The genes are TRBV7-8 and TRBJ2-1; D is unresolved. Trimming removed 9 bases at V and 3 bases at J, with 6 bases between. The germline V gene has CDR1 SGHVS and CDR2 FQNEAQ. The CDR3 spans 11 residues. CDR3 region: CASGDYNEQFF. For the CDR3, the DNA is TGTGCCAGTGGGGACTACAATGAGCAGTTCTTC.

V gene TRBV20-1 combines with J gene TRBJ2-7; tentatively, D is TRBD1 (6 bases). Trimming shortened V by 6 bases and J by 6 bases, and 12 bases separated the two germline ends. CDR3 length: 11 residues. The germline gives CDR1 DFQATT, CDR2 SNEGSKA (reference sequence). CDR3 in DNA: TGCAGTGCATCGCCAGGGGCCGAGCAGTACTTC. This gives the protein CSASPGAEQYF.

This chain uses TRBV29-1 with TRBJ1-1, with 12 bases fitting TRBD1. The CDR3 is made up of 15 amino acids. Germline values: CDR1 SQVTM, CDR2 ANQGSEA. V lost 8 bases to trimming and J lost 5 bases; unmatched junction nucleotides: 12. CDR3 sequence (DNA): TGCAGCTCTCCGGGACAGGGGGCGCGGGGTACTGAAGCTTTCTTT. Its translation: CSSPGQGARGTEAFF.

The chain has TRBV7-8 and TRBJ2-7; D remains ambiguous. V dropped 2 bases and J dropped 3 bases, with 8 bases sitting between them. Germline CDR1 and CDR2: SGHVS and FQNEAQ. The length of the CDR3 is 13 residues. The CDR3 is CASSLNSHYEQYF. The CDR3 region has the DNA TGTGCCAGCAGCTTAAACAGCCACTACGAGCAGTACTTC.

This clonotype was seen a few times. The rearrangement joins TRBV5-1 to TRBJ1-2, with a possible D match to TRBD1 (5 bases). Germline assignment: CDR1 SGHRS and CDR2 YFSETQ. The CDR3 is made up of 16 amino acids. V was shortened by 0 bases and J by 1 base, with 13 bases between the two germline ends. The CDR3, as DNA: TGCGCCAGCAGCTTGGTAAGACAGAGAGTTAACTATGGCTACACCTTC. It codes for CASSLVRQRVNYGYTF.

This chain joins TRBV29-1 and TRBJ2-7; D may be TRBD2 (12 bases). Germline CDR1 reads SQVTM; CDR2 reads ANQGSEA. With 6 bases removed from V and 3 bases from J, the gap between germline ends came to 27 bases. CDR3 length: 17 amino acids. CDR3 DNA: TGCAGCGTCAAGGGACAGGGGGGACTAGCGGGCTACTACGAGCAGTACTTC. It translates to CSVKGQGGLAGYYEQYF.

This chain links TRBV7-9 with TRBJ1-4; D perhaps matches TRBD1 (5 bases). Germline CDR1 and CDR2: SEHNR and FQNEAQ (reference sequence). Trimming took 5 bases from V and 4 from J, leaving 14 bases between them. This CDR3 has 15 amino acids. The CDR3 nucleotides are TGTGCCAGCAGCATCCGGGACGGCCTTAATGAAAAACTGTTTTTT. As protein: CASSIRDGLNEKLFF.

V is TRBV7-8 and J is TRBJ2-5; D possibly corresponds to TRBD1 (5 bases). The CDR3 spans 13 residues. Trimming stripped 4 bases from V and 2 bases from J, with 8 bases between. Germline CDR1 is SGHVS and CDR2 is FQNEAQ. CDR3 bases: TGTGCCAGCAGCTCTAGACAGCAAGAGACCCAGTACTTC. Amino acid sequence: CASSSRQQETQYF.

The rearrangement uses TRBV20-1 and TRBJ1-1; D unresolved. This CDR3 spans 14 amino acids. The V end lost 0 bases, the J end lost 7 bases, and 15 bases lay between the germline ends. Germline V gene lookup returns CDR1 DFQATT and CDR2 SNEGSKA (reference sequence). This CDR3 reads CSAREGGIESEAFF. CDR3 nucleotides: TGCAGTGCTAGAGAAGGAGGGATCGAAAGTGAAGCTTTCTTT.

This chain joins TRBV9 and TRBJ2-7, with 12 bases fitting TRBD2. The CDR3 extends over 15 amino acids. Germline assignment: CDR1 SGDLS and CDR2 YYNGEE. J was trimmed by 5 bases and V by 4 bases; bases with no gene match: 7. The CDR3 sequence is CASSKLAGGRDEQYF. CDR3 nucleotides: TGTGCCAGCAGCAAACTAGCGGGGGGCCGAGACGAGCAGTACTTC.

The genes are TRBV2 and TRBJ2-5; D not certain. The length of the CDR3 is 13 residues. In germline, CDR1 is SNHLY, CDR2 FYNNEI. Trimming removed 1 base at V and 2 bases at J, with 5 bases between. This chain's CDR3 is CASSEDLQETQYF. The DNA for the CDR3 is TGTGCCAGCAGTGAAGACCTACAAGAGACCCAGTACTTC.

The chain couples TRBV2 to TRBJ2-7; tentative D call: TRBD2 (5 bases). The CDR3 runs 15 residues. The V gene lost 0 bases and the J gene lost 10 bases, with 19 bases spanning the gap. Germline CDR1 is SNHLY and CDR2 is FYNNEI. The CDR3 sequence is CASSEALRAAGEQYF. The CDR3 bases are TGTGCCAGCAGTGAAGCGCTTCGAGCGGCCGGCGAACAGTACTTC.

This clonotype was recorded at least ten times. The V gene is TRBV10-1, the J gene TRBJ1-3; D remains ambiguous. Germline CDR1 WNHNN, CDR2 SYGVQD (reference sequence). Between the trimmed V and J ends, which lost 6 bases and 4 bases, there was a span of 22 bases. There are 17 residues in the CDR3. CDR3 residues: CASRRSRSGIMGNTIYF. The DNA for the CDR3 is TGCGCCAGCAGGCGCTCGAGGAGTGGCATAATGGGAAACACCATATATTTT.